The 14 T cell receptor beta chains presented below share a single source sample, sequenced in a study of CD8+ T cells in alopecia areata. Documented time point: mouse skin at time of skin grafting. RNA, once extracted, was reverse transcribed into cDNA for use as the sequencing template. Sequenced by immunoSEQ multiplex PCR; TCRdb stores in-frame clones only, minus some. This sample has approximately 1,000 clones, each found more than once. Sequencing was performed on skin, taken at week 0. Every receptor here comes from a C3H/HeJ mouse with alopecia areata. The MHC haplotype of this mouse line is H2-k.

This clone is medium-sized (0.01 to 0.1%) by share. Germline and genes here are mouse. The DNA ends 4 residues before the CDR3 does, and the rest of the CDR3 is filled in from the germline J gene. The chain is built from TRBV13-3 and TRBJ2-7; TRBD2 aligns across 9 bases. The V segment lost 3 bases and the J segment 0 bases; nucleotides outside the gene matches: 1. CDR1 is NNHDY, CDR2 SYVADS, per germline. This CDR3 region has 14 residues. The DNA read from the CDR3 is TGTGCCAGCAGTGGGACTGGGGCCTCCTAT. It codes for CASSGTGASY. The complete CDR3 protein is CASSGTGASYEQYF.

This clone was picked up a small number of times. Gene names denote mouse genes. The read ends 4 residues before the CDR3 terminus; that terminus is restored from the germline J gene. The chain uses TRBV24 and TRBJ2-3, with 10 bases fitting TRBD2. The CDR3 extends over 15 amino acids. V shed 0 bases and J 3 bases; nucleotides not matched to a gene: 0. From germline, CDR1 is KGHTA and CDR2 FRNEEI. The CDR3 region is CASSLYWGGAETLYF. CDR3 bases read: TGTGCCAGCAGTCTGTACTGGGGGGGCGCAGAA.

By sample share, this clone is medium-sized. Mouse gene names and germline throughout. The observed sequence ends 4 residues before the CDR3 terminus, with the missing tail filled in from the germline J gene. This rearrangement joins TRBV14 to TRBJ2-5; TRBD1 agrees at 7 bases. With 5 bases clipped from V and 2 bases from J, the junction kept 2 bases outside the gene matches. Germline assignment: CDR1 SGHDT and CDR2 FRDEAV. This CDR3 region has 13 residues. The CDR3 DNA, read in part, is TGTGCCAGCAGCCGGGACAGCCAAGAC. This codes for CASSRDSQD. The entire CDR3 protein reads CASSRDSQDTQYF.

This clone was counted at least ten times. The gene names here belong to mouse. The read is 4 residues too short to cover the CDR3 end, so that end is filled in from the germline J gene. The chain links TRBV13-1 to TRBJ2-4; the D is unclear. CDR1 and CDR2 from the germline V gene are NSHNY and SYGAGN. With 0 bases removed from V and 0 bases from J, the gap between germline ends came to 5 bases. The CDR3 sequence is 14 residues long. CDR3 DNA (partial): TGTGCCAGCAGTGATGCAAATAGTCAAAAC. Translation: CASSDANSQN. The whole CDR3 region reads CASSDANSQNTLYF.

By sample fraction, this clone is medium-sized. The germline and genes are mouse ones. The read ends 4 residues shy of where the CDR3 ends; the end is completed using the germline J gene. The chain couples TRBV13-1 to TRBJ2-5, with 7 bases that match TRBD2. This CDR3 has 14 amino acids. With V trimmed by 1 base and J by 3 bases, 2 bases remained unmatched. Germline assignment: CDR1 NSHNY and CDR2 SYGAGN. The CDR3 reads CASSDLWGQDTQYF. The sequenced CDR3 bases are TGTGCCAGCAGTGATCTCTGGGGGCAAGAC.

By sample share, this clone is medium-sized. These gene names are mouse names. The CDR3 end falls 4 residues outside the read, so it is completed with the germline J gene. The V and J genes are TRBV13-3 and TRBJ2-3, with a possible D match to TRBD2 (6 bases). CDR1 NNHDY and CDR2 SYVADS come from the germline V gene. This CDR3 is built from 14 residues. Trimming stripped 1 base from V and 3 bases from J, with 9 bases between. The CDR3 sequence is CASSDWLGAETLYF. The covered CDR3 bases are TGTGCCAGCAGTGATTGGCTGGGGGCAGAA.

By frequency in the sample, this clone is medium-sized (0.01 to 0.1%). Mouse germline and gene names are used. The read is 4 residues too short to cover the CDR3 end, so that end is filled in from the germline J gene. This chain uses TRBV5 with TRBJ1-1, with TRBD1 as a possible D gene (6 bases). The CDR3 consists of 15 residues. The germline V gene encodes CDR1 LGHNA and CDR2 YNLKQL (reference sequence). The CDR3 bases that were read are TGTGCCAGCAGCCAAGAGGGCTGGGGGGGCGGA. Protein: CASSQEGWGGG. In full, the CDR3 is CASSQEGWGGGEVFF.

This clone is judged medium-sized. Genes and germline come from the mouse. The missing CDR3 end, 4 residues past where the read stops, is filled in from the germline J gene. The chain links TRBV13-2 to TRBJ1-2, with 8 bases matching TRBD1. The CDR3 covers 15 residues. V was clipped by 2 bases and J by 0 bases; unmatched bases: 3. Germline V gives CDR1 NNHNN, CDR2 SYGAGS (reference sequence). This CDR3 reads CASGEVTGANSDYTF. The part of the CDR3 DNA that was read is TGTGCCAGCGGTGAGGTGACAGGGGCAAACTCC.

By frequency in the sample, this clone is medium-sized. The genes and germline here are from mouse. With the read ending 4 residues before the CDR3 end, the germline J gene is used to fill in that end. Other nucleotide sequences from this sample produce the same CDR3. This chain uses TRBV12-1 with TRBJ2-4, with 11 bases identical to TRBD2. The CDR3 is made up of 17 amino acids. The germline CDR1 and CDR2 sequences are SGHSN and HYEKVE. With 1 base clipped from V and 0 bases from J, the junction kept 5 bases outside the gene matches. The CDR3 here is CASSLPGLGASQNTLYF. The CDR3 bases that were read are TGTGCCAGCTCTCTTCCGGGACTGGGGGCTAGTCAAAAC. Full variable domain (rest looked up from reference TRBV12-1 and TRBJ2-4): DSGVVQSPRHIIKEKGGRSVLTCIPISGHSNVVWYQQTLGKELKFLIQHYEKVERDKGFLPSRFSVQQFDDYHSEMNMSALELEDSAMYFCASSLPGLGASQNTLYFGAGTRLSVL.

This clone was seen ten or more times. These gene names are mouse names. The missing CDR3 end, 4 residues past where the read stops, is filled in from the germline J gene. The J gene is TRBJ2-1, the V gene TRBV13-2; TRBD1 might be the D (5 bases). Germline lookup yields CDR1 NNHNN and CDR2 SYGAGS (reference sequence). V was trimmed by 3 bases and J by 2 bases, leaving 6 bases between them. CDR3 length equals 13 residues. The CDR3 here is CASGGQHYAEQFF. CDR3 DNA (partial): TGTGCCAGCGGTGGACAGCACTATGCT.

Relative to its sample, this clone is medium-sized. Genes and germline come from the mouse. Read data end 3 residues before the CDR3 end; the end is taken from the germline J gene. The gene calls are TRBV5 and TRBJ1-6; D is uncertain. TRBJ1-6 falls under the ORF class, with uncertain function. V dropped 6 bases and J dropped 5 bases, with 11 bases sitting between them. CDR1 is LGHNA and CDR2 is YNLKQL in the germline V gene (reference sequence). The CDR3 extends over 14 amino acids. The CDR3 bases that were read are TGTGCCAGCAGTCCCCTGCCACATAATTCGCCC. Its translation is CASSPLPHNSP. The whole CDR3 sequence is CASSPLPHNSPLYF.

By its share, this clone is medium-sized. Gene names denote mouse genes. The read stops 4 residues short of the end of the CDR3; the missing end is completed from the germline J gene. The rearrangement links TRBV13-3 to TRBJ2-7, with 9 bases lining up with TRBD2. Looked up from germline, CDR1 is NNHDY and CDR2 is SYVADS. This CDR3 is 14 amino acids long. Trimming cost V 1 base and J 3 bases; bases outside gene matches: 2. The CDR3 is CASSDNWGDYEQYF. CDR3 DNA, as far as it was read: TGTGCCAGCAGTGATAACTGGGGGGACTAT.

This clone ranks as medium-sized. All gene names here are mouse names. The CDR3 end lies 4 residues beyond the end of the read and is filled in from the germline J gene. This chain uses TRBV19 with TRBJ1-2, with a tentative D call TRBD1 (6 bases). The CDR3 totals 13 residues. Trimming pared 5 bases from V and 0 bases from J, leaving 8 bases between. Germline lookup yields CDR1 FNHDT and CDR2 SITEND (reference sequence). CDR3 DNA, as far as it was read: TGTGCCAGCAGCAGGGACACAAACTCC. Protein product: CASSRDTNS. The whole CDR3 sequence is CASSRDTNSDYTF.

This clone is judged medium-sized. The genes and germline here are from mouse. The read terminates 3 residues ahead of where the CDR3 ends, so the germline J gene completes it. J is TRBJ1-6 and V is TRBV13-1; perhaps TRBD1 as D (6 bases). TRBJ1-6 is marked as an open reading frame, function uncertain. Trimming left V 2 bases short and J 2 bases short, with 8 bases between. The CDR3 covers 15 residues. Looked up from germline, CDR1 is NSHNY and CDR2 is SYGAGN. CDR3 protein: CASSEEGAYNSPLYF. The CDR3 DNA, read in part, is TGTGCCAGCAGTGAGGAGGGGGCCTATAATTCGCCC.